The clone carrying this TCR beta chain was observed many times. Its specificity is unknown. Unsorted libraries were derived from 2 million PBMCs stored at -80 C. CDR1 is MNHNS and CDR2 is SASEGT in the germline V gene. The CDR3 extends over 11 amino acids. Trimming pared 7 bases from V and 7 bases from J, leaving 10 bases between. These data are taken from a study of neurological immune-mediated disorders. The study, taken as a whole, reports: One related-CDR3 cluster, identified by phylogenetic grouping, held the repertoires of 18 of 34 multiple sclerosis patients and was a possible signature. It was HTLV-1-associated myelopathy that showed the most TCR clonal expansion, while multiple sclerosis showed the least, falling below healthy controls.

It was by 5'RACE with 10-nucleotide random UMIs that the cDNA was made. TCRdb reanalysed the 5' RACE reads using MiXCR and keeps one entry per CDR3 protein. Of more than 50,000 distinct CDR3 sequences listed, roughly 4% were seen once; the top ten hold roughly 2.2%. Input material: PBMCs. This TCR was sampled from a woman aged 45-59 years with multiple sclerosis. The V and J genes are TRBV6-1 and TRBJ1-2; D is perhaps TRBD1 (6 bases). The CDR3 here is CASKEGGGYTF. CDR3 nucleotide sequence: TGTGCCAGCAAGGAAGGGGGTGGCTACACCTTC.